These T cell receptor beta chains were read from a single sample in a study of tumor-infiltrating lymphocytes in oesophageal squamous cell carcinoma. Each CDR3 protein is one row after TCRdb ran MiXCR on the PCR reads. The data contain around 13,000 distinct CDR3 sequences, over 50% of them singletons. Sequenced input: esophageal tumor tissue. The receptors were sampled from a female donor with esophageal squamous cell carcinoma. Each CDR3 is given with its conserved first and last residue. D genes are given only for firm matches. Clone size is stated in some rows and not others, as once, few, many or a class when expanded.

TGTGCCAGCAATCCACCCCTAGCGGGAGGGGGCAATGAGCAGTTCTTC	CASNPPLAGGGNEQFF	TRBD2	TRBV7-4	TRBJ2-1	.
TGTGCCAGCAGCCCGATGGGACGGGAGTACAATGAGCAGTACTTC	CASSPMGREYNEQYF	.	TRBV7-3	TRBJ2-5	.
TGTGCCAGCAGCTTAAGGGCGCTAGCAACAGATACGCAGTATTTT	CASSLRALATDTQYF	.	TRBV7-2	TRBJ2-3	.
TGTGCCAGCAGCTTCCAGGGAGGCACTGAAGCTTTCTTT	CASSFQGGTEAFF	.	TRBV11-2	TRBJ1-1	.
TGTGCCAGCAGCTTAGGTCGGGGGTTACCCTACGAGCAGTACTTC	CASSLGRGLPYEQYF	.	TRBV5-3	TRBJ2-7	.
TGTGCCTGGGTGAAAGGTGCAGGTATCAGAAGACGGCATGGCTACACCTTC	CAWVKGAGIRRRHGYTF	.	TRBV30	TRBJ1-2	.
TGTGCCAGCAGTGAATATTGGGAGCAGTTCTTC	CASSEYWEQFF	.	TRBV6-1	TRBJ2-1	.
TGTGCCAGCAGTGACCTGTTAGACAGCCCAACTAATGAAAAACTGTTTTTT	CASSDLLDSPTNEKLFF	.	TRBV6-2/TRBV6-3	TRBJ1-4	few
TGTGCCAGCAGGGGGACTAGCGGGAGGCAAGAGACCCAGTACTTC	CASRGTSGRQETQYF	TRBD2	TRBV10-3	TRBJ2-5	few
TGTGCCAGCAGCTTGGTTCTAGCGGGAGAGTGGTACGAGCAGTACTTC	CASSLVLAGEWYEQYF	TRBD2	TRBV7-8	TRBJ2-7	few
TGTGCCAGCAGCTTACGGCAACCTGGGGATACGCAGTATTTT	CASSLRQPGDTQYF	.	TRBV7-3	TRBJ2-3	.
TGTGCCAGCAGCAATATCTTCACAGGGGATTATAACTATGGCTACACCTTC	CASSNIFTGDYNYGYTF	TRBD1	TRBV7-4	TRBJ1-2	once
TGTGCCAGCAGCCAAGGACTAAGCACAGATACGCAGTATTTT	CASSQGLSTDTQYF	.	TRBV7-3	TRBJ2-3	few
TGTGCCAGCAGTTTATGGGACGAATCCTACGAGCAGTACTTC	CASSLWDESYEQYF	.	TRBV12-3/TRBV12-4	TRBJ2-7	.
TGTGCCAGCAGCTCACACAGGGATAAGATGGGTGAAGCTTTCTTT	CASSSHRDKMGEAFF	.	TRBV7-6	TRBJ1-1	.
TGTGCCAGCAGCCCCGGCGGGAGCAGGGTCAACACTGAAGCTTTCTTT	CASSPGGSRVNTEAFF	.	TRBV7-9	TRBJ1-1	.
TGTGCCAGCAGCCCCGCTTCCTACAATGAGCAGTTCTTC	CASSPASYNEQFF	.	TRBV7-3	TRBJ2-1	.
TGTGCCAGCAGTGAAACTCGACAGGGGGCGGGAGAGCAGTACTTC	CASSETRQGAGEQYF	TRBD1	TRBV6-2/TRBV6-3	TRBJ2-7	.
TGTGCCAGCAGCTTAGAGTCCCCCGATACGCAGTATTTT	CASSLESPDTQYF	.	TRBV7-4	TRBJ2-3	once
TGTGCCAGCAGCTTGGCCAGGTTAAGGGTCTATAGCAATCAGCCCCAGCATTTT	CASSLARLRVYSNQPQHF	.	TRBV5-5	TRBJ1-5	.
TGTGCCAGCAGTTACTTCAGGGACAGGGTAAACACTGAAGCTTTCTTT	CASSYFRDRVNTEAFF	TRBD1	TRBV6-6	TRBJ1-1	medium-sized
TGTGCCAGCAGCTTAGACCGGGGCAGGGGGTCAGAGACCCAGTACTTC	CASSLDRGRGSETQYF	TRBD1	TRBV7-3	TRBJ2-5	.
TGTGCCAGCAGCTTAACCATCTCGGGGGACTTCTCCTACAATGAGCAGTTCTTC	CASSLTISGDFSYNEQFF	.	TRBV7-8	TRBJ2-1	.
TGTGCCAGCAGTTCGAGTAGTACAGGGTACTCTGGAAACACCATATATTTT	CASSSSSTGYSGNTIYF	.	TRBV6-8	TRBJ1-3	.
TGTGCCACCAGAATGGGACTAGCGGGGAACAATGAGCAGTTCTTC	CATRMGLAGNNEQFF	TRBD2	TRBV24-1	TRBJ2-1	.
TGTGCCAGCAGCCGAAGCCCAGACCGCTCCTACGAGCAGTACTTC	CASSRSPDRSYEQYF	.	TRBV12-3/TRBV12-4	TRBJ2-7	.
TGTGCCAGCAGCTTGGGGGCAGGGGTTAGTACAGATACGCAGTATTTT	CASSLGAGVSTDTQYF	.	TRBV5-6	TRBJ2-3	once
TGTGCTAGTGGTAGGGGGTGGAATGAGCAGTTCTTC	CASGRGWNEQFF	.	TRBV12-5	TRBJ2-1	.
TGTGCCAGCAGCTCTGGAGCGGGATTGCAGTTCTTC	CASSSGAGLQFF	TRBD2	TRBV7-3	TRBJ2-1	.
TGTGCCAGCAGCCCTGGGACAGGGGTATTTAGAGATACGCAGTATTTT	CASSPGTGVFRDTQYF	TRBD1	TRBV7-9	TRBJ2-3	few
TGTGCCAGCAGCTTAGATAGGACAGGGAACTATGGCTACACCTTC	CASSLDRTGNYGYTF	TRBD1	TRBV7-6	TRBJ1-2	.
TGTGCCAGCAGCCGTCACATGGGAGAGACCCAGTACTTC	CASSRHMGETQYF	.	TRBV7-3	TRBJ2-5	few
TGTGCCAGCAGTTTAACTAGCGGGACCTTGTACTTC	CASSLTSGTLYF	TRBD2	TRBV28	TRBJ2-5	few
TGTGCCAGTAGTATTAGCTGGGGTAATTCACCCCTCCACTTT	CASSISWGNSPLHF	.	TRBV19	TRBJ1-6	.
TGTGCCAGCAGGGCGACGGGGCTGGAGGGCGAGCAGTACTTC	CASRATGLEGEQYF	.	TRBV6-1	TRBJ2-7	few